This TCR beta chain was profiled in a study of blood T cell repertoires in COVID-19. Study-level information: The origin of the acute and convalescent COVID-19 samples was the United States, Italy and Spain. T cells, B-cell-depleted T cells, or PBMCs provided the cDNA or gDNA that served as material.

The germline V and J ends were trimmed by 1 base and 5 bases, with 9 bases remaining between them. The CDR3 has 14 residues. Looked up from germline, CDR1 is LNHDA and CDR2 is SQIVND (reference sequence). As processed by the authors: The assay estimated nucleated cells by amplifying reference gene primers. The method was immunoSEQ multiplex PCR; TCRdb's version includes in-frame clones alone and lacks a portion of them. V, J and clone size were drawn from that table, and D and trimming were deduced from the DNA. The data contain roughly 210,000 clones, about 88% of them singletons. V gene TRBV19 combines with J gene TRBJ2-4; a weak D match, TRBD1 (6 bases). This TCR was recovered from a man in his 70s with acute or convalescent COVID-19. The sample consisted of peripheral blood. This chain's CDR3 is CASSIAGHQNIQYF. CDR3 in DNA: TGTGCCAGTAGTATAGCGGGACACCAAAACATTCAGTACTTC.